This T cell receptor (beta chain) is drawn from a study of CD8 T cells in Susac syndrome. This CDR3 comprises 18 residues. The trim removed 6 bases at V and 4 bases at J, leaving 17 bases unmatched. Germline V lookup: CDR1 DFQATT, CDR2 SNEGSKA (reference sequence). A word on this clonotype: Antigen unknown.

TCR beta was sequenced from blood CD8+ and CD4+ T cells. TEMRA cells were FACS-enriched and CD8+ and CD4+ T cells negatively isolated. Findings and caveats of the study: It was acknowledged in the study that the number of individuals who were included in its TCR sequencing and HLA analysis was relatively small.

Random hexamers were used to reverse transcribe an amount of about 0.5 to 1 ug RNA. TCRdb passed the immunoSEQ multiplex PCR reads through MiXCR, listing each CDR3 protein once. Here the sample spans around 220,000 distinct CDR3 sequences, around 90% being singletons. The sequence was collected from a human donor with multiple sclerosis. The sample comprised CD8+ T cells from PBMCs. The rearrangement joins TRBV20-1 to TRBJ2-3; 12 positions match TRBD2. The CDR3 bases are TGCAGTGCCGTCAGGACTAGCGGGGCCTCCCTCGTATCAGATACGCAGTATTTT. Translating it yields CSAVRTSGASLVSDTQYF.